This T cell receptor beta chain was captured by sequencing in a study of OX40 agonist ivuxolimab in advanced cancers. About the study: Age averaged around 60 years (range about 23 to 85), and 80% to 90% were male.

Libraries were prepared by immunoSEQ multiplex PCR; TCRdb keeps only in-frame clonotypes and omits some of them. Here the sample spans some 70,000 clones, approximately 90% being singletons. This clone has just a few counts. The CDR3 extends over 13 amino acids. The V and J ends lost 7 bases and 5 bases respectively, with 11 bases between them. From germline, CDR1 is MNHEY and CDR2 SMNVEV (reference sequence). The rearrangement links TRBV27 to TRBJ2-2; tentatively, D is TRBD1 (5 bases). Specimen: CD4+ or CD8+ T cells sorted from blood, collected in a trial of the OX40 agonist ivuxolimab. This receptor was obtained from an adult with an advanced solid tumor such as melanoma, head and neck, liver or kidney cancer. This chain's CDR3 is CASNRKGTGELFF. The CDR3 DNA reads as TGTGCCAGCAACCGAAAGGGGACCGGGGAGCTGTTTTTT.